Shown below are 23 T cell receptor beta chains from a single sample sequenced in a study of cytomegalovirus exposure and HLA in healthy donors. 13 Jbeta primers and 60 Vbeta primers were used for the PCR. Clones were read by immunoSEQ multiplex PCR, and TCRdb kept only the in-frame ones, dropping some. Among around 130,000 clones listed, more than 55% were seen once. The specimen was PBMCs. These receptors originate from a man aged 18 to 35 in good health and CMV-seronegative.

This chain joins TRBV4-2 and TRBJ2-7, with TRBD1 matching 7 bases. Germline CDR1 is LGHNA and CDR2 is YNFKEQ. Losses at the gene ends were 4 bases for V and 3 bases for J; bases not matched to a gene: 6. The CDR3 totals 14 residues. The CDR3 loop is CASSRSGQDYEQYF. In DNA, the CDR3 is TGTGCCAGCAGCCGTTCAGGACAGGACTACGAGCAGTACTTC.

This chain joins TRBV5-1 and TRBJ1-1; no reliable D call. Germline lookup yields CDR1 SGHRS and CDR2 YFSETQ. The CDR3 loop spans 17 amino acids. Trimming left V 1 base short and J 0 bases short, with 16 bases between. For the CDR3, the DNA is TGCGCCAGCAGCTTGTTTTCCCGGAGGTCTATGAACACTGAAGCTTTCTTT. Residues: CASSLFSRRSMNTEAFF.

In its sample, this clone was seen a few times. This chain links TRBV7-9 with TRBJ2-3, with 10 bases matching TRBD2. Germline CDR1 and CDR2: SEHNR and FQNEAQ (reference sequence). This CDR3 has 14 amino acids. With 1 base clipped from V and 6 bases from J, the junction kept 1 base outside the gene matches. The CDR3 bases are TGTGCCAGCAGCTTAGAAGCGGGAGGGGATACGCAGTATTTT. Translating gives CASSLEAGGDTQYF.

This chain uses TRBV6-1 with TRBJ2-3; D might be TRBD2 (6 bases). From germline, CDR1 is MNHNS and CDR2 SASEGT. The V and J ends lost 5 bases and 4 bases respectively, with 16 bases between them. There are 15 residues in the CDR3. The CDR3 loop is CASSTGGWRPDTQYF. For the CDR3, the DNA is TGTGCCAGCAGTACAGGAGGGTGGCGCCCAGATACGCAGTATTTT.

As concerns this clone: The junction differs from germline at one of its ends, possibly a read error. The chain uses TRBV4-1 and TRBJ2-7, with TRBD2 matching 12 bases. The CDR3 extends over 15 amino acids. Germline V lookup: CDR1 MGHRA, CDR2 YSYEKL. The DNA for the CDR3 is TGCCCCAGCAGTCTAGCGGGAGGGCCAACGTACGAGCAGTACTTC. Amino acid sequence: CPSSLAGGPTYEQYF.

Details on this clone: The junction departs from germline at one end; a sequencing error may be responsible. The gene calls are TRBV28 and TRBJ2-1; 7 bases line up with TRBD1. The CDR3 totals 16 residues. Looked up from germline, CDR1 is MDHEN and CDR2 is SYDVKM. The CDR3 reads CASRLYPRGGRNEQFF. DNA of the CDR3: TGTGCCAGCAGGTTATACCCTAGAGGGGGCAGGAATGAGCAGTTCTTC.

V and J are TRBV9 and TRBJ2-5, with D hard to call. The V gene's germline CDR1 is SGDLS and CDR2 YYNGEE. The CDR3 runs to 12 residues. V gave up 3 bases and J gave up 2 bases, with 5 bases separating them. The CDR3: CASSGAQETQYF. DNA of the CDR3: TGTGCCAGCAGCGGCGCGCAAGAGACCCAGTACTTC.

J is TRBJ2-5 and V is TRBV28; 7 nucleotides align to TRBD2. V was pared by 7 bases and J by 2 bases, with 7 bases of the junction left unmatched. The germline gives CDR1 MDHEN, CDR2 SYDVKM. The CDR3 extends over 14 amino acids. The CDR3 loop reads CASIAGVWQETQYF. The CDR3 DNA reads TGTGCCAGCATCGCGGGGGTGTGGCAAGAGACCCAGTACTTC.

The DNA of the CDR3 is TGTGCCAGCAGTACGACACACGAGCAGTACTTC. Encoded protein: CASSTTHEQYF. The genes are TRBV27 and TRBJ2-5; D not certain. The better agreement between TRBJ2-7 and the DNA end casts doubt on the J call. Germline V lookup: CDR1 MNHEY, CDR2 SMNVEV (reference sequence). The CDR3 has 11 amino acids.

This chain links TRBV27 with TRBJ2-5, with D possibly being TRBD1 (5 bases). The V and J ends lost 5 bases and 1 base respectively, with 8 bases between them. The germline CDR1 and CDR2 sequences are MNHEY and SMNVEV (reference sequence). CDR3 length equals 13 residues. The CDR3 nucleotides are TGTGCCAGCAGTCCAGGGTTCCAAGAGACCCAGTACTTC. Protein product: CASSPGFQETQYF.

This sequence joins TRBV7-9 and TRBJ2-5; 10 bases line up with TRBD2. In germline, CDR1 is SEHNR, CDR2 FQNEAQ (reference sequence). Unmatched junction bases numbered 7, after V lost 2 bases and J lost 4 bases. The CDR3 contains 16 residues. CDR3 nucleotides: TGTGCCAGCAGCTTAAGAGGGGGACTAGCGAGAGAGACCCAGTACTTC. It codes for CASSLRGGLARETQYF. Variable domain in full (rest from reference TRBV7-9 and TRBJ2-5): DTGVSQNPRHKITKRGQNVTFRCDPISEHNRLYWYRQTLGQGPEFLTYFQNEAQLEKSRLLSDRFSAERPKGSFSTLEIQRTEQGDSAMYLCASSLRGGLARETQYFGPGTRLLVL.

The rearrangement links TRBV27 to TRBJ2-7; possible D gene TRBD1, 5 bases. The CDR3 extends over 13 amino acids. Looked up from germline, CDR1 is MNHEY and CDR2 is SMNVEV (reference sequence). V gave up 2 bases and J gave up 3 bases, with 8 bases separating them. CDR3: CASSLDRNYEQYF. DNA for the CDR3: TGTGCCAGCAGTTTAGACAGAAACTACGAGCAGTACTTC.

V usage is TRBV4-2 and J usage is TRBJ2-2; perhaps TRBD2 as D (6 bases). V lost 1 base to trimming and J lost 7 bases, with 16 bases between them. The CDR3 consists of 16 residues. Germline CDR1 reads LGHNA; CDR2 reads YNFKEQ. The CDR3: CASSQVSGGNDGELFF. The CDR3 bases are TGTGCCAGCAGCCAAGTTTCTGGGGGGAACGACGGGGAGCTGTTTTTT.

V usage is TRBV9 and J usage is TRBJ2-5, with TRBD2 matching 8 bases. The germline CDR1 and CDR2 sequences are SGDLS and YYNGEE. This CDR3 has 13 residues. Trimming cost V 7 bases and J 3 bases; bases outside gene matches: 5. This CDR3 is CASGAGAKETQYF. CDR3 nucleotides: TGTGCCAGCGGAGCGGGGGCCAAAGAGACCCAGTACTTC.

The rearrangement joins TRBV19 to TRBJ1-5; a possible D gene is TRBD1 (5 bases). This CDR3 contains 15 residues. Germline V gene lookup returns CDR1 LNHDA and CDR2 SQIVND (reference sequence). Trimming left V 3 bases short and J 1 base short, with 10 bases between. CDR3 sequence: CASSIRAGSNQPQHF. The CDR3 DNA reads as TGTGCCAGTAGTATCAGGGCAGGAAGCAATCAGCCCCAGCATTTT.

This chain links TRBV28 with TRBJ1-5, with no clear D. This CDR3 spans 13 amino acids. CDR1 MDHEN and CDR2 SYDVKM come from the germline V gene. V lost 8 bases to trimming and J lost 1 base, with 9 bases between them. CDR3 protein: CASYTSSNQPQHF. The CDR3 DNA is TGTGCCAGCTATACTTCCAGCAATCAGCCCCAGCATTTT.

The rearrangement uses TRBV7-8 and TRBJ1-3; 10 positions match TRBD1. Germline V gene data show CDR1 as SGHVS and CDR2 as FQNEAQ. Trimming took 5 bases from V and 3 from J; bases not matched to a gene: 10. The CDR3 covers 17 residues. The CDR3 loop reads CASSRRDRGWIGNTIYF. The CDR3 bases are TGTGCCAGCAGCCGACGGGACAGGGGTTGGATTGGAAACACCATATATTTT.

V gene TRBV19 combines with J gene TRBJ1-1; TRBD1 matches at 8 bases. The CDR3 runs 14 residues. Germline V gene data show CDR1 as LNHDA and CDR2 as SQIVND (reference sequence). The V segment lost 7 bases and the J segment 2 bases; nucleotides outside the gene matches: 6. The CDR3 loop is CASTVQGANTEAFF. CDR3 DNA: TGTGCCAGTACTGTTCAGGGGGCCAACACTGAAGCTTTCTTT.

This clone was detected a few times. A read error may account for a junction end that differs from germline. DNA for the CDR3: TGTGCCAGCAGTATATCCCCCGTGAACACTGAAGCTTTCTTT. This gives the protein CASSISPVNTEAFF. This sequence joins TRBV27 and TRBJ1-1; D call uncertain. Germline CDR1 and CDR2: MNHEY and SMNVEV (reference sequence). This CDR3 has 14 amino acids.

The chain couples TRBV28 to TRBJ2-3, with a tentative D call TRBD2 (5 bases). CDR3 length: 13 amino acids. Looked up from germline, CDR1 is MDHEN and CDR2 is SYDVKM. V lost 6 bases to trimming and J lost 2 bases, with 9 bases between them. CDR3 residues: CASSRRTTDTQYF. The CDR3 DNA reads as TGTGCCAGCAGCCGGAGGACCACAGATACGCAGTATTTT.

V and J are TRBV28 and TRBJ2-7; 8 bases are shared with TRBD2. The CDR3 consists of 16 residues. V was clipped by 4 bases and J by 1 base; unmatched bases: 9. Germline CDR1 is MDHEN and CDR2 is SYDVKM. The CDR3 nucleotides are TGTGCCAGCAGTTCCCTCGCGGGGGGTAGTTCCTACGAGCAGTACTTC. Its protein product is CASSSLAGGSSYEQYF.

With respect to this clone: Mismatch with germline at one junction end may stem from a read error. The gene calls are TRBV4-3 and TRBJ2-5, with D possibly being TRBD1 (6 bases). The CDR3 loop spans 17 amino acids. Germline V gene data show CDR1 as LGHNA and CDR2 as YSLEER. Written as DNA, the CDR3 is TGCGCCAGCCGCCAAAGTCTGGGGGCGCGGTTCGGAGAGACCCAGTACTTC. Translated, it gives CASRQSLGARFGETQYF.

The genes are TRBV7-8 and TRBJ1-3; D might be TRBD1 (6 bases). The germline CDR1 and CDR2 sequences are SGHVS and FQNEAQ. V lost 7 bases to trimming and J lost 0 bases, with 13 bases between them. The CDR3 is made up of 15 amino acids. CDR3 DNA: TGTGCCAGCACCGGACAGTTGAGCTCTGGAAACACCATATATTTT. This gives the protein CASTGQLSSGNTIYF.